Listed below are T cell receptor beta chains from one sample, sequenced in a study of siplizumab effects on memory and regulatory T cells. TCRdb keeps only in-frame clones here, not all; method: immunoSEQ multiplex PCR. The sample holds roughly 68,000 clones, approximately 87% seen once. Sequencing was performed on memory CD4+ T cells sorted from blood. Source of these receptors: a human donor in good health. CDR3s include the opening cysteine and the closing phenylalanine or tryptophan. Fields, in order: V gene, clone size, D gene, J gene, CDR3 protein, CDR3 DNA. The D gene is left open where the match is weak. Clone size, where shown, is once, few, many, or a class for clones that have expanded.

V: TRBV5-1; size: once; D: .; J: TRBJ1-1; CDR3: CASSLAGDITEAFF; DNA: TGCGCCAGCAGCTTGGCCGGGGATATAACTGAAGCTTTCTTT
V: TRBV21-1; size: .; D: .; J: TRBJ1-2; CDR3: CASSKTSGDRGNGYTF; DNA: TGTGCCAGCAGCAAAACGTCTGGCGACAGGGGTAACGGCTACACCTTC
V: TRBV5-4; size: .; D: TRBD1; J: TRBJ2-7; CDR3: CASGYGDRANEQYF; DNA: TGTGCCAGCGGTTACGGGGACAGGGCTAACGAGCAGTACTTC
V: TRBV19; size: .; D: .; J: TRBJ1-2; CDR3: CASRKGQGSGYTF; DNA: TGTGCCAGCAGAAAGGGGCAGGGTAGTGGCTACACCTTC
V: TRBV6-1; size: .; D: .; J: TRBJ2-1; CDR3: CASSELGSEQFF; DNA: TGTGCCAGCAGTGAACTGGGGTCAGAGCAGTTCTTC
V: TRBV27; size: .; D: .; J: TRBJ1-5; CDR3: CASSTHNQPQHF; DNA: TGTGCCAGCAGTACACACAATCAGCCCCAGCATTTT
V: TRBV19; size: .; D: .; J: TRBJ1-4; CDR3: CASSMGDTSTNEKLFF; DNA: TGTGCCAGTAGTATGGGGGACACTTCAACTAATGAAAAACTGTTTTTT
V: TRBV5-1; size: .; D: TRBD1; J: TRBJ1-2; CDR3: CASSSNGQGLGYTF; DNA: TGCGCCAGCAGCTCCAATGGACAGGGGTTGGGCTACACCTTC
V: TRBV5-4; size: .; D: .; J: TRBJ2-4; CDR3: CASSFGGKIDQYF; DNA: TGTGCCAGCAGCTTCGGTGGTAAAATAGATCAGTACTTC
V: TRBV6-1; size: .; D: TRBD1; J: TRBJ1-2; CDR3: CASREDRVRILGGYTF; DNA: TGTGCCAGCAGAGAAGACAGGGTTCGGATCTTGGGAGGCTACACCTTC
V: TRBV15; size: .; D: .; J: TRBJ1-2; CDR3: CATSTRQVGRGYTF; DNA: TGTGCCACCAGCACCCGACAAGTGGGGAGAGGCTACACCTTC
V: TRBV7-9; size: .; D: .; J: TRBJ1-5; CDR3: CASSFGRQPQHF; DNA: TGTGCCAGCAGCTTTGGGCGTCAGCCCCAGCATTTT
V: TRBV5-1; size: .; D: TRBD1; J: TRBJ1-4; CDR3: CASSLQGEDEKLFF; DNA: TGCGCCAGCAGCTTGCAGGGGGAGGATGAAAAACTGTTTTTT
V: TRBV30; size: .; D: .; J: TRBJ1-2; CDR3: CAWSPDTYYGYTF; DNA: TGTGCCTGGAGTCCTGACACCTACTATGGCTACACCTTC
V: TRBV6-1; size: once; D: .; J: TRBJ2-5; CDR3: CASSEWAVTQYF; DNA: TGTGCCAGCAGTGAATGGGCAGTTACCCAGTACTTC
V: TRBV19; size: .; D: TRBD1; J: TRBJ2-7; CDR3: CASSPANLRDSDYEQYF; DNA: TGTGCCAGTAGTCCCGCGAACCTCCGGGACAGTGACTACGAGCAGTACTTC
V: TRBV5-6; size: few; D: TRBD1; J: TRBJ1-1; CDR3: CASSDGDSHGAFF; DNA: TGTGCCAGCAGCGACGGGGACAGCCATGGAGCTTTCTTT
V: TRBV2; size: few; D: .; J: TRBJ1-1; CDR3: CASSNTGEAFF; DNA: TGTGCCAGCAGTAATACAGGGGAAGCTTTCTTT
V: TRBV15; size: .; D: .; J: TRBJ1-5; CDR3: CATSRDPNQPQHF; DNA: TGTGCCACCAGCAGAGATCCTAATCAGCCCCAGCATTTT
V: TRBV2; size: .; D: .; J: TRBJ2-7; CDR3: CASSANYEQYF; DNA: TGTGCCAGCAGCGCGAACTACGAGCAGTACTTC
V: TRBV30; size: .; D: TRBD2; J: TRBJ2-3; CDR3: CAWTSGSLGTDTQYF; DNA: TGTGCCTGGACTAGCGGGAGTCTGGGCACAGATACGCAGTATTTT
V: TRBV2; size: .; D: TRBD2; J: TRBJ2-3; CDR3: CASSEGASGTGPDTQYF; DNA: TGTGCCAGCAGTGAAGGGGCTAGCGGGACGGGCCCAGATACGCAGTATTTT
V: TRBV5-1; size: .; D: .; J: TRBJ2-5; CDR3: CASSLVGVPGETQYF; DNA: TGCGCCAGCAGCTTGGTAGGGGTACCTGGGGAGACCCAGTACTTC
V: TRBV7-9; size: .; D: TRBD1; J: TRBJ1-1; CDR3: CASSRQTGGFTAFF; DNA: TGTGCCAGCAGCCGCCAGACAGGGGGCTTCACGGCTTTCTTT
V: TRBV6-6; size: .; D: TRBD2; J: TRBJ2-1; CDR3: CAHKAGESYNEQFF; DNA: TGTGCCCATAAGGCGGGGGAGTCCTACAATGAGCAGTTCTTC
V: TRBV27; size: once; D: .; J: TRBJ2-5; CDR3: CASSSGPRETQYF; DNA: TGTGCCAGCAGTTCCGGGCCCCGGGAGACCCAGTACTTC
V: TRBV6-1; size: .; D: .; J: TRBJ2-5; CDR3: CASSIGGNQETQYF; DNA: TGTGCCAGCAGTATAGGGGGAAACCAAGAGACCCAGTACTTC
V: TRBV15; size: .; D: .; J: TRBJ1-1; CDR3: CATSNAASGLYTEAFF; DNA: TGTGCCACCAGCAATGCTGCCAGTGGGCTGTACACTGAAGCTTTCTTT
V: TRBV15; size: .; D: .; J: TRBJ1-6; CDR3: CATSRNRMADSPLHF; DNA: TGTGCCACCAGCAGAAACAGAATGGCGGATTCACCCCTCCACTTT
V: TRBV18; size: .; D: .; J: TRBJ1-2; CDR3: CASSPQNTGPANYGYTF; DNA: TGTGCCAGCTCACCACAAAATACAGGGCCAGCTAACTATGGCTACACCTTC
V: TRBV12-5; size: .; D: .; J: TRBJ2-5; CDR3: CASGWGGQSETQYF; DNA: TGTGCTAGTGGTTGGGGAGGCCAATCTGAGACCCAGTACTTC
V: TRBV5-1; size: .; D: TRBD1; J: TRBJ2-3; CDR3: CASSLEGATDTQYF; DNA: TGCGCCAGCAGCTTGGAGGGGGCCACAGATACGCAGTATTTT
V: TRBV19; size: .; D: TRBD1; J: TRBJ1-1; CDR3: CASRRGQGDEAFF; DNA: TGTGCCAGTAGAAGGGGACAGGGCGATGAAGCTTTCTTT
V: TRBV7-7; size: .; D: TRBD1; J: TRBJ2-3; CDR3: CASSPGQGGLDTQYF; DNA: TGTGCCAGCAGCCCCGGACAGGGGGGACTAGATACGCAGTATTTT
V: TRBV7-9; size: medium-sized; D: .; J: TRBJ2-7; CDR3: CASSFGYGEQYF; DNA: TGTGCCAGCAGCTTTGGTTACGGGGAGCAGTACTTC
V: TRBV7-2; size: .; D: .; J: TRBJ1-1; CDR3: CASSLAGGWEAFF; DNA: TGTGCCAGCAGCTTAGCCGGAGGGTGGGAAGCTTTCTTT
V: TRBV7-6; size: .; D: .; J: TRBJ1-1; CDR3: CASSLVQATEAFF; DNA: TGTGCCAGCAGCTTAGTACAAGCCACTGAAGCTTTCTTT
V: TRBV27; size: .; D: .; J: TRBJ1-2; CDR3: CASSLRSVNYGYTF; DNA: TGTGCCAGCAGTTTGAGGTCCGTTAACTATGGCTACACCTTC
V: TRBV2; size: .; D: .; J: TRBJ2-1; CDR3: CASSGQGKGEQFF; DNA: TGTGCCAGCAGTGGCCAGGGAAAGGGTGAGCAGTTCTTC
V: TRBV5-1; size: .; D: .; J: TRBJ1-4; CDR3: CASSPGDLQGHEKLFF; DNA: TGCGCCAGCAGCCCGGGGGACCTACAGGGCCATGAAAAACTGTTTTTT
V: TRBV6-6; size: few; D: .; J: TRBJ1-1; CDR3: CASSLVNLNTEAFF; DNA: TGTGCCAGCAGTCTGGTCAACCTAAACACTGAAGCTTTCTTT
V: TRBV5-1; size: .; D: .; J: TRBJ1-3; CDR3: CASNGGDGSGNTIYF; DNA: TGCGCCAGCAACGGAGGGGACGGCTCTGGAAACACCATATATTTT
V: TRBV5-1; size: .; D: .; J: TRBJ2-5; CDR3: CASSLGGADGTQYF; DNA: TGCGCCAGCAGCCTCGGTGGGGCCGACGGGACCCAGTACTTC
V: TRBV2; size: .; D: .; J: TRBJ2-3; CDR3: CASSEVRTVPSTDTQYF; DNA: TGTGCCAGCAGTGAAGTTAGGACAGTGCCTAGCACAGATACGCAGTATTTT
V: TRBV6-5; size: .; D: TRBD1; J: TRBJ2-1; CDR3: CASSYRIPGQGYEQFF; DNA: TGTGCCAGCAGTTACCGGATCCCGGGACAGGGGTATGAGCAGTTCTTC
V: TRBV4-1; size: .; D: TRBD2; J: TRBJ2-3; CDR3: CASSNPGLAGGHGKDTQYF; DNA: TGCGCCAGCAGCAACCCGGGTCTAGCGGGGGGGCACGGGAAAGATACGCAGTATTTT
V: TRBV28; size: .; D: .; J: TRBJ1-1; CDR3: CASTSPGITEAFF; DNA: TGTGCCAGCACTTCCCCAGGGATCACTGAAGCTTTCTTT